These T cell receptor beta chains were read from a single sample in a study of cytomegalovirus exposure and HLA in healthy donors. Sequencing was performed with immunoSEQ multiplex PCR; in TCRdb, only in-frame clones are kept and a portion is missing. The data contain 130,000 to 150,000 clones, about 90% of them seen just once; the ten biggest clones take up approximately 3%. Sequenced material: PBMCs. These receptors came from a man between 18 and 35 years old in good health and CMV-seronegative. The CDR3 runs from the conserved cysteine through the conserved F or W. Each record gives: CDR3 DNA, CDR3 protein, V gene, CDR3 length, clone size, D gene, J gene. D genes are given only for firm matches. A row's size may be missing; if present it is once, few, many or a size class.

TGTGCCAGCAGCTTCTGGACGGGGGGTGGAGATACGCAGTATTTT,CASSFWTGGGDTQYF,TRBV5-6,15,-,TRBD2,TRBJ2-3
TGTGCCAGCTCACCCCAGGCGGGGGTCCCCGAAGAAGATACGCAGTATTTT,CASSPQAGVPEEDTQYF,TRBV18,17,once,TRBD2,TRBJ2-3
TGCGCCAGCAGCCCGGGACTAGCGAAGGGAAATACGCAGTATTTT,CASSPGLAKGNTQYF,TRBV4-3,15,-,TRBD2,TRBJ2-3
TGTGCCAGCAGTTTAATGTCAGGCCCTGGCACAGATACGCAGTATTTT,CASSLMSGPGTDTQYF,TRBV28,16,-,-,TRBJ2-3
TGTGCCATCAGAAACTCGGGACAGGGGGAGTACGAGCAGTACTTC,CAIRNSGQGEYEQYF,TRBV10-3,15,once,TRBD1,TRBJ2-7
TGTGCCAGCAGCTTAGCCCCGAGAGGCACAGATACGCAGTATTTT,CASSLAPRGTDTQYF,TRBV11-2,15,-,-,TRBJ2-3
TGTGCCAGCAGCCCGATACCCAGACTAGCGGGAGGTCCTGTGGATGAGCAGTTCTTC,CASSPIPRLAGGPVDEQFF,TRBV7-9,19,-,TRBD2,TRBJ2-1
TGTGCCAGCAGCTGGGGACAGGCGTACGAGCAGTACTTC,CASSWGQAYEQYF,TRBV11-2,13,-,TRBD1,TRBJ2-7
TGTGCCAGCAGTTTGGGCTTGGCAGCCTACTATGGCTACACCTTC,CASSLGLAAYYGYTF,TRBV28,15,-,-,TRBJ1-2
TGCGCCAGCAGCTTCGGAGGACCCTATGGCTACACCTTC,CASSFGGPYGYTF,TRBV5-1,13,once,-,TRBJ1-2
TGTGCCAGCTCAGACTCATTTGGCTCCTACGAGCAGTACTTC,CASSDSFGSYEQYF,TRBV18,14,-,-,TRBJ2-7
TGTGCCAGCAGCTTAGGCCTGGGGGGGATCGAAGCTTTCTTT,CASSLGLGGIEAFF,TRBV11-2,14,-,-,TRBJ1-1
TGCGCCAGCAGCCAAGATGGGGACAGGGGATACAATGAGCAGTTCTTC,CASSQDGDRGYNEQFF,TRBV4-3,16,-,TRBD1,TRBJ2-1
TGTGCCAGCAGCCGGGGGGCGGTTATGAACACTGAAGCTTTCTTT,CASSRGAVMNTEAFF,TRBV7-9,15,-,-,TRBJ1-1
TGTGCCAGCAACTCGGACAGTCAAACCTACGAGCAGTACTTC,CASNSDSQTYEQYF,TRBV9,14,-,-,TRBJ2-7
TGTGCCAGCAGCGTAGGATTAGCTGGCTCTGGGGCCAACGTCCTGACTTTC,CASSVGLAGSGANVLTF,TRBV9,17,-,-,TRBJ2-6
TGTGCCAGCAGGAACGGTCCCTACGAGCAGTACTTC,CASRNGPYEQYF,TRBV2,12,-,-,TRBJ2-7
TGTGCCAGCAGCTGGGGGACACGGATAGTCACTGAAGCTTTCTTT,CASSWGTRIVTEAFF,TRBV11-2,15,many,-,TRBJ1-1
TGTGCCAGCAGTGGGGGACAGGGAGACGGAAACACCATATATTTT,CASSGGQGDGNTIYF,TRBV25-1,15,-,TRBD1,TRBJ1-3
TGTGCCAGCAGTTACCGGGTAGATCAGCCCCAGCATTTT,CASSYRVDQPQHF,TRBV6-6,13,-,-,TRBJ1-5
TGTGCCAGCAGGCGACAGGGGGACACTGAAGCTTTCTTT,CASRRQGDTEAFF,TRBV16,13,few,TRBD1,TRBJ1-1
TGTGCCAGCAGCGCATCGACAGCAAATAATGAAAAACTGTTTTTT,CASSASTANNEKLFF,TRBV28,15,once,-,TRBJ1-4
TGCGCCAGCAGCTTGGTGGACTGGACTAAGCGAAGTCAGCCCCAGCATTTT,CASSLVDWTKRSQPQHF,TRBV5-1,17,-,-,TRBJ1-5
TGTGCCAGCAGCCCACGGGCCAAAAACATTCAGTACTTC,CASSPRAKNIQYF,TRBV7-9,13,-,-,TRBJ2-4
TGTGCCAGCAGTTGGAGCGCAGGGGATACGCAGTATTTT,CASSWSAGDTQYF,TRBV7-2,13,few,-,TRBJ2-3
TGTGCCACCAGCAGAGCGGGGGTAGCGGGAGGGCCGGAGACCCAGTACTTC,CATSRAGVAGGPETQYF,TRBV15,17,-,TRBD2,TRBJ2-5
TGTGCCACCAGCAGAGATCGGGCTAGCGTTTACGAGCAGTACTTC,CATSRDRASVYEQYF,TRBV15,15,-,-,TRBJ2-7
TGTGCCTGGACTAGAACAGGGGGGCAGCCCCAGCATTTT,CAWTRTGGQPQHF,TRBV30,13,-,TRBD1,TRBJ1-5
TGTGCCAGCAGCCAGGGACAGGGGCAACACTATGGCTACACCTTC,CASSQGQGQHYGYTF,TRBV14,15,-,TRBD1,TRBJ1-2
TGTGCCAGCTCACCTCAAGCGGCGAACACCGGGGAGCTGTTTTTT,CASSPQAANTGELFF,TRBV18,15,once,-,TRBJ2-2
TGTGCCAGCAGCTTACGACCGGGACAGTGGAGCCTCACGCCCCAAGAGACCCAGTACTTC,CASSLRPGQWSLTPQETQYF,TRBV7-8,20,once,TRBD1,TRBJ2-5
TGTGCCAGCAGCCCGAGTCGGTCAAATCAGCCCCAGCATTTT,CASSPSRSNQPQHF,TRBV7-2,14,-,-,TRBJ1-5
TGTGCCAGTAGTATTTCGGCGGGCAGGCGGAACACCGGGGAGCTGTTTTTT,CASSISAGRRNTGELFF,TRBV19,17,-,-,TRBJ2-2
TGCGCCAGCAGCTTGCCGGACAGGAGAGATGAAGCTTTCTTT,CASSLPDRRDEAFF,TRBV5-1,14,-,TRBD1,TRBJ1-1
TGTGCCAGCAGCTCAACGGACAGGACCGACTTC,CASSSTDRTDF,TRBV5-6,11,-,TRBD1,TRBJ2-7
TGCGCCAGCAGCCACCTGGGGGGACTTAGCTCCTACAATGAGCAGTTCTTC,CASSHLGGLSSYNEQFF,TRBV4-3,17,-,-,TRBJ2-1
TGCGCCAGCAGCCAAGGGCCCCACAGTGAGCAGTTCTTC,CASSQGPHSEQFF,TRBV4-1,13,-,-,TRBJ2-1
TGTGCCAGCAGCCCAAGGTGGGTAGAGGCTGAAGCTTTCTTT,CASSPRWVEAEAFF,TRBV7-6,14,-,-,TRBJ1-1
TGTGCCAGCAGTTACGGGGTCGGGGGAAAACTGTTTTTT,CASSYGVGGKLFF,TRBV6-5,13,-,-,TRBJ1-4
TGTGCCAGCAGTCCGACTCCGGGGGAGAGGGAGCAGTACTTC,CASSPTPGEREQYF,TRBV27,14,-,-,TRBJ2-7
TGTGCCAGCAGTCAGACAGGTTACAATGAGCAGTTCTTC,CASSQTGYNEQFF,TRBV27,13,-,-,TRBJ2-1
TGTGCCAGCAGCCGAGACAGGGGGCGAGAGCAGTACTTC,CASSRDRGREQYF,TRBV11-2,13,few,TRBD1,TRBJ2-7
TGTGCCATCAGTACGGGACAGGGAGGCGAGCAGTACTTC,CAISTGQGGEQYF,TRBV10-3,13,few,TRBD1,TRBJ2-7
TGTGCCAGCACCGCTGGGGTAGCGGCGTACAATGAGCAGTTCTTC,CASTAGVAAYNEQFF,TRBV27,15,-,-,TRBJ2-1
TGTGCTAGTGGTTTGGTCTTGCGGGGGGCCGAGAAGACCCAGTACTTC,CASGLVLRGAEKTQYF,TRBV12-5,16,-,TRBD2,TRBJ2-5
TGTGCCTGGAGCCTCCACGCACAGGGATCGCGTCAGCCCCAGCATTTT,CAWSLHAQGSRQPQHF,TRBV30,16,-,-,TRBJ1-5
TGTGCCAGCAGCTTAGATTCTCGCTCCTACAATGAGCAGTTCTTC,CASSLDSRSYNEQFF,TRBV7-9,15,-,-,TRBJ2-1
TGTGCCAGCCGGGCAGGGGCGAATACTGAAGCTTTCTTT,CASRAGANTEAFF,TRBV6-5,13,-,-,TRBJ1-1
TGTGCCACCAGCAGAGGGGACAGGGGTAGCAATCAGCCCCAGCATTTT,CATSRGDRGSNQPQHF,TRBV15,16,-,TRBD1,TRBJ1-5
TGTGCCAGCAGGATCGGACTATCTTCCAATGAGCAGTTCTTC,CASRIGLSSNEQFF,TRBV6-5,14,few,-,TRBJ2-1
TGTGCCAGCAGTGCGGACAGGGAGTACTTC,CASSADREYF,TRBV6-5,10,-,TRBD1,TRBJ2-7
TGCGCCAGCAGCTTGGAAACAGACCGATACAATGAGCAGTTCTTC,CASSLETDRYNEQFF,TRBV5-1,15,-,-,TRBJ2-1
TGCGCCAGCAGCCCATATATAGCGGGAGGGGTTACAGATACGCAGTATTTT,CASSPYIAGGVTDTQYF,TRBV5-1,17,-,TRBD2,TRBJ2-3